This TCR beta chain was sequenced in a study of shared clonotypes between healthy human individuals. Around 200 ng DNA, 30,000 or so T cell genomes, went into each sorted-subset replicate PCR. Original processing notes: Junction-only immunoSEQ data arrived without quality scores, meaning filtering differed. Only in-frame clones appear in the TCRdb table, and some are missing; sequencing was by immunoSEQ multiplex PCR. Clonal size and the V and J genes are those of that table, whereas D and trimming came from the DNA. The sample records around 2.1 million clones, more than 90% being singletons. Regarding this clone: The sample carries other DNA sequences with the same CDR3.

The CDR3 extends over 14 amino acids. V lost 4 bases, J lost 1 base, and 3 bases stayed unmatched. From germline, CDR1 is SGHRS and CDR2 YFSETQ. The sequencing sample was made of naive CD4+ T cells sorted from blood. Regarding subset: CD45RA+ positively selected. The TCR originated in a man aged 18-30 years in good health. The genes are TRBV5-1 and TRBJ2-7, with TRBD1 identical over 9 bases. CDR3 in amino acids: CASSPTGGSYEQYF. CDR3 sequence (DNA): TGCGCCAGCAGCCCGACAGGGGGGTCCTACGAGCAGTACTTC.